Sequencing of this T cell receptor beta chain was carried out in a study of beta chain features in type 1 diabetes. Overall study results and limits: Shorter TCRB CDR3s, moderately but significantly so, marked every one of the four CD4+ subsets in Type 1 diabetes patients. Across patients, naive, central memory and Treg TCRB repertoires exhibited apparently greater similarity than was observed across healthy donors.

Regarding this clone: The antigen remains undetermined.

Investigators reverse transcribed all isolated RNA, so they sequenced expressed TCRB transcripts. Sequencing used immunoSEQ multiplex PCR; TCRdb keeps in-frame clones, though not all of them. The sample holds 680,000 or so clones, 15% to 19% seen once. Germline values: CDR1 SGHNT, CDR2 YENEEA. There are 15 residues in the CDR3. The V gene lost 2 bases and the J gene lost 0 bases, with 9 bases spanning the gap. The rearrangement uses TRBV11-3 and TRBJ2-3; TRBD1 is a possible D gene (6 bases). The specimen sequenced was naive CD4+ T cells from blood. The source is a man between 18 and 35 years old in good health. This CDR3 reads CASSLSGGSTDTQYF. The CDR3 bases are TGTGCCAGCAGCTTATCTGGGGGCAGCACAGATACGCAGTATTTT.